Presented here are 22 T cell receptor beta chains from one specimen sequenced in a study of T-cell reconstitution after alpha-beta-depleted transplantation in children. Library preparation (for TCRbeta) was performed with unique molecular identifiers. TCRdb ran MiXCR on the PCR reads and lists one entry per CDR3 protein. Here the sample spans 550,000 to 600,000 distinct CDR3 sequences, more than 20% being singletons. Sequencing used PBMCs, mostly from graft donor cells, obtained 360 days after TCRalphabeta/CD19-depleted stem cell transplant. Every receptor here comes from a boy in the first two years of life who had a stem cell transplant for acute myeloid leukemia, so the T cells may come from the graft donor.

With regard to this clonotype: A read error may explain this, as a much larger clone is one base away. This chain links TRBV20-1 with TRBJ2-3, with 9 bases lining up with TRBD2. CDR1 and CDR2 (germline): DFQATT, SNEGSKA (reference sequence). The CDR3 is 17 amino acids. The CDR3 loop is CCAKIGTSFLTGDTQYF. DNA for the CDR3: TGCTGTGCCAAGATCGGGACTAGCTTTCTCACGGGTGATACGCAGTATTTT.

This clonotype was detected ten times or more. The chain is built from TRBV12-3 or TRBV12-4 and TRBJ1-1; D ambiguous. This CDR3 region has 11 residues. Trimming removed 3 bases at V and 8 bases at J, with 7 bases between. The DNA of the CDR3 is TGTGCCAGCAGTTTCAAGGGCGAAGCTTTCTTT. Translation gives CASSFKGEAFF.

This clonotype was counted only a few times. The CDR3, as DNA: TGTGCCAGCAGTTACTTGACTCCTCGTGAGCAGTACGTC. Its protein is CASSYLTPREQYV. The chain couples TRBV6-6 to TRBJ2-7, with D uncertain. Trimming shortened V by 1 base and J by 7 bases, and 11 bases separated the two germline ends. Germline CDR1 and CDR2: MNHNY and SVGAGI (reference sequence). CDR3 length: 13 residues.

The V and J genes are TRBV7-2 and TRBJ2-5, with 7 nucleotides matching TRBD2. Germline V gene sequence: CDR1 SGHTA, CDR2 FQGNSA. The CDR3 has 15 residues. J was trimmed by 4 bases and V by 2 bases; bases with no gene match: 7. The CDR3 coding sequence is TGTGCCAGCAGCTTAAACCCGGGGGGTCGAGAGACCCAGTACTTC. As protein: CASSLNPGGRETQYF.

V gene TRBV5-4 combines with J gene TRBJ1-2; no definite D call. The CDR3 totals 13 residues. Germline CDR1 SGHNT, CDR2 YYREEE (reference sequence). Trimming pared 0 bases from V and 3 bases from J, leaving 6 bases between. DNA for the CDR3: TGTGCCAGCAGCTTGGAAGCGTACTATGGCTACACCTTC. Protein product: CASSLEAYYGYTF.

This clonotype was detected ten times or more. V usage is TRBV7-2 and J usage is TRBJ2-3; 10 bases align to TRBD2. V lost 4 bases and J lost 3; bases outside the gene matches: 4. The V gene's germline CDR1 is SGHTA and CDR2 FQGNSA. CDR3 length equals 15 residues. CDR3 bases: TGTGCCAGCAGCTCCTCTAGCGGGGGAACAGATACGCAGTATTTT. The encoded protein is CASSSSSGGTDTQYF.

The rearrangement links TRBV6-7 to TRBJ2-7, with TRBD2 matching 11 bases. TRBV6-7 is marked as an open reading frame, function uncertain. The CDR3 has 18 amino acids. V dropped 2 bases and J dropped 0; count of bases not matched to a gene: 9. CDR3 in amino acids: CASSYTVLAGGTSYEQYF. The CDR3 DNA sequence: TGTGCCAGCAGTTACACCGTCCTAGCGGGGGGCACCTCCTACGAGCAGTACTTC.

This clonotype was recorded at least ten times. This rearrangement joins TRBV6-5 to TRBJ1-6, with unresolved D. V was shortened by 5 bases and J by 3 bases, with 8 bases between the two germline ends. Germline V gene lookup returns CDR1 MNHEY and CDR2 SVGAGI. The CDR3 is made up of 14 amino acids. The CDR3 bases are TGTGCCAGCAGTCCGACACGCTATAATTCACCCCTCCACTTT. This codes for CASSPTRYNSPLHF.

J is TRBJ2-2 and V is TRBV7-9, with a tentative D call TRBD2 (6 bases). The CDR3 totals 16 residues. The germline CDR1 and CDR2 sequences are SEHNR and FQNEAQ (reference sequence). The V gene lost 5 bases and the J gene lost 4 bases, with 17 bases spanning the gap. CDR3 amino acids: CASSRIRAGSTGELFF. In DNA, the CDR3 is TGTGCCAGCAGCCGGATTAGGGCGGGAAGCACCGGGGAGCTGTTTTTT.

The V and J genes are TRBV20-1 and TRBJ2-6, with no clear D. The CDR3 contains 14 residues. V gave up 5 bases and J gave up 0 bases, with 8 bases separating them. Germline loops: CDR1 DFQATT, CDR2 SNEGSKA (reference sequence). In DNA, the CDR3 is TGCAGTGCTCGGACGGGCTCTGGGGCCAACGTCCTGACTTTC. Translating gives CSARTGSGANVLTF.

This clonotype came up many times. V and J are TRBV3-1 and TRBJ2-1, with 11 positions matching TRBD2. The CDR3 is made up of 16 amino acids. Germline CDR1 is LGHDT and CDR2 is YNNKEL (reference sequence). V dropped 4 bases and J dropped 4; count of bases not matched to a gene: 6. CDR3: CASSLPLAGDYNEQFF. Here the CDR3 DNA reads TGTGCCAGCAGCCTGCCACTAGCGGGGGATTACAATGAGCAGTTCTTC.

This rearrangement joins TRBV7-2 to TRBJ2-7; possible D gene TRBD1, 5 bases. Germline V gene lookup returns CDR1 SGHTA and CDR2 FQGNSA. V lost 5 bases to trimming and J lost 4 bases, with 18 bases between them. The CDR3 is 15 amino acids. Here the CDR3 reads CASSPQGTLTYEQYF. The CDR3 region has the DNA TGTGCCAGCAGCCCCCAGGGCACCCTAACTTACGAGCAGTACTTC.

The rearrangement uses TRBV20-1 and TRBJ2-5; 8 positions match TRBD2. V trimming: 5 bases; J trimming: 5 bases; junction bases outside the gene matches: 10. This CDR3 region has 14 residues. In germline, CDR1 is DFQATT, CDR2 SNEGSKA (reference sequence). CDR3: CSAAHLAGFETQYF. CDR3 DNA: TGCAGTGCTGCTCACCTAGCGGGTTTTGAGACCCAGTACTTC.

This clonotype was counted ten times or more. The chain couples TRBV20-1 to TRBJ2-7; 7 bases map to TRBD2. CDR1 is DFQATT and CDR2 is SNEGSKA in the germline V gene (reference sequence). This CDR3 spans 17 amino acids. J lost 4 bases, V lost 0 bases, and 15 bases had no gene match. In DNA, the CDR3 is TGCAGTGCTAGAGACTCGGCGGGGGAAGTGAACCTTTACGAGCAGTACTTC. As protein: CSARDSAGEVNLYEQYF.

This clonotype was detected a few times. V usage is TRBV6-2 or TRBV6-3 and J usage is TRBJ2-7, with 10 nucleotides matching TRBD1. Germline values: CDR1 MNHEY, CDR2 SVGEGT. V dropped 3 bases and J dropped 2; count of bases not matched to a gene: 4. The CDR3 is 15 amino acids. Here the CDR3 DNA reads TGTGCCAGCAGTTATGAAGGGACAGGGGCCTACGAGCAGTACTTC. Translated, it gives CASSYEGTGAYEQYF.

This chain uses TRBV4-3 with TRBJ2-3; D unclear. The CDR3 contains 16 residues. V lost 0 bases, J lost 3 bases, and 13 bases lay in between. Germline lookup yields CDR1 LGHNA and CDR2 YSLEER. CDR3 sequence reads: CASSQDRFVGTDTQYF. CDR3 sequence (DNA): TGCGCCAGCAGCCAAGATAGATTCGTCGGGACAGATACGCAGTATTTT.

This clonotype has a handful of counts. An end of the junction does not agree with germline; a read error may underlie this. The V and J genes are TRBV18 and TRBJ2-1, with 8 positions matching TRBD2. Germline V lookup: CDR1 KGHSH, CDR2 LQKENI. CDR3 length: 16 residues. CDR3 nucleotide sequence: TGTGCCAGCTCCCCACTCGGGGGGGGTTCCTACAATGAGCAGTTCTTC. It specifies CASSPLGGGSYNEQFF.

The sample holds many counts of this clonotype. At one of its ends the junction is not consistent with the germline gene, which may arise from a read error. The chain carries TRBV27 and TRBJ1-2, with TRBD1 identical over 9 bases. CDR1 and CDR2 (germline): MNHEY, SMNVEV (reference sequence). The CDR3 runs to 14 residues. The CDR3 spells CASSLSGQGYSYTF. CDR3 coding DNA: TGTGCCAGCAGTCTGTCGGGACAGGGCTATAGCTACACCTTC.

At least ten counts were recorded for this clonotype. This rearrangement joins TRBV21-1 to TRBJ1-1; the tabulated D call, TRBD1, remains unverified against the DNA. TRBV21-1 represents a pseudogene. The length of the CDR3 is 17 residues. The CDR3 is CASSDQRGQGPNTEAFF. The CDR3, as DNA: TGTGCCAGCAGCGACCAGCGGGGGCAGGGGCCGAACACTGAAGCTTTCTTT.

This sequence joins TRBV11-2 and TRBJ2-7; a possible D gene is TRBD2 (7 bases). There are 16 residues in the CDR3. V lost 1 base, J lost 4 bases, and 17 bases lay in between. The germline V gene encodes CDR1 SGHAT and CDR2 FQNNGV. The CDR3 loop reads CASSLVNRGAPYEQYV. The CDR3 DNA sequence: TGTGCCAGCAGCTTAGTCAATCGGGGGGCCCCTTACGAGCAGTACGTC.

The chain recombines TRBV20-1 with TRBJ2-5, with TRBD2 as a possible D gene (5 bases). Germline assignment: CDR1 DFQATT and CDR2 SNEGSKA (reference sequence). The CDR3 has 12 amino acids. V lost 6 bases, J lost 3 bases, and 11 bases lay in between. Written as DNA, the CDR3 is TGCAGTGCCTCTCTGGAGGAAGAGACCCAGTACTTC. Its protein is CSASLEEETQYF.

The chain couples TRBV28 to TRBJ1-5; D gene ambiguous. V lost 3 bases, J lost 7 bases, and 7 bases lay in between. Germline V gene sequence: CDR1 MDHEN, CDR2 SYDVKM. The length of the CDR3 is 12 residues. CDR3 nucleotides: TGTGCCAGCAGTTTTGAGCAACAGCCCCAGCATTTT. As protein: CASSFEQQPQHF.